The 20 T cell receptor beta chains below come from one sample, sequenced in a study of shared clonotypes between healthy human individuals. Profiling relied on immunoSEQ multiplex PCR, and the TCRdb table lists in-frame clones only, not all of them. This sample has roughly 1,000,000 clones, with 70% to 80% found just once. Sequencing used memory CD4+ T cells from PBMCs. Subset described: CD45RA-negative fraction. The receptors stem from a man aged 18 to 35 in good health. Some clones in this sample may be carry-over from other donors' samples.

CDR3 nucleotide sequence: TGTGCCAGCAGTGAGGCGGGGGGGTGGAATGAGCAGTTCTTC. Translated, it gives CASSEAGGWNEQFF. This chain uses TRBV25-1 with TRBJ2-1; 9 nucleotides line up with TRBD2. This CDR3 has 14 residues. Germline-derived CDR1 and CDR2 are MGHDK and SYGVNS. J gave up 7 bases and V 3 bases, and 4 bases lay outside the gene matches.

CDR3 sequence (DNA): TGTGCCACTGGAAGGGAATCATATGGCTACACCTTC. It yields the protein CATGRESYGYTF. This chain links TRBV28 with TRBJ1-2, with unresolved D. This CDR3 comprises 12 residues. Germline V gene data show CDR1 as MDHEN and CDR2 as SYDVKM. Trimming took 10 bases from V and 5 from J, leaving 14 bases between them.

This clone was seen at least ten times. The rearrangement uses TRBV5-6 and TRBJ1-2; the D is unclear. Germline V gene data show CDR1 as SGHDT and CDR2 as YYEEEE. V was cut by 3 bases and J by 8 bases, with 17 bases left in between. This CDR3 contains 14 residues. The CDR3 bases are TGTGCCAGCAGCTACCAGACGGGGTGGGGAGGCTACACCTTC. This translates into CASSYQTGWGGYTF.

V gene TRBV28 combines with J gene TRBJ2-1; D is perhaps TRBD2 (6 bases). The CDR3 sequence is 15 residues long. V shed 5 bases and J shed 5 bases, with 16 bases lying between them. The germline gives CDR1 MDHEN, CDR2 SYDVKM. CDR3 nucleotide sequence: TGTGCCAGCAGTCTCAGCGGGCCGAACAACAATGAGCAGTTCTTC. Amino acid sequence: CASSLSGPNNNEQFF.

This clone was recorded many times. V gene TRBV30 combines with J gene TRBJ1-4; D uncertain. Germline-derived CDR1 and CDR2 are GTSNPN and SVGIG (reference sequence). This CDR3 comprises 13 residues. V was clipped by 2 bases and J by 7 bases, with 11 bases between them. The CDR3: CAWSSVVGEKLFF. Written as DNA, the CDR3 is TGTGCCTGGAGTTCCGTGGTTGGTGAAAAACTGTTTTTT.

On this clone: This is likely an artifact of a read error, given a far larger clone one base away. Other nucleotide sequences in the sample specify the same CDR3. The chain is built from TRBV2 and TRBJ2-3; D unresolved. Germline CDR1 is SNHLY and CDR2 is FYNNEI. The CDR3 totals 13 residues. This CDR3 reads CASSEPFTDTQYF. The CDR3 DNA reads TGTGCCAGTAGTGAACCATTCACAGATACGCAGTATTTT.

This clone was seen once. This may be a read error: a much more frequent sequence differs by one nucleotide. This same CDR3 is encoded by further DNA sequences in the sample. The CDR3 nucleotides are TGTGCCAGCAGCTTGAACTCCTACGAGCAGTACTTC. This translates into CASSLNSYEQYF. V is TRBV11-2 and J is TRBJ2-7; no reliable D call. CDR3 length equals 12 residues. Trimming cost V 3 bases and J 0 bases, with 3 bases left between them. Germline V gene sequence: CDR1 SGHAT, CDR2 FQNNGV.

The chain couples TRBV15 to TRBJ2-5, with TRBD1 identical over 10 bases. The CDR3 spans 17 residues. Losses at the gene ends were 4 bases for V and 3 bases for J; bases not matched to a gene: 11. Germline-derived CDR1 and CDR2 are LNHNV and YYDKDF (reference sequence). Written as DNA, the CDR3 is TGTGCCACCAGCAACGGTTGGGACAGGGGCGCCAAAGAGACCCAGTACTTC. Protein: CATSNGWDRGAKETQYF.

This chain links TRBV2 with TRBJ2-1, with TRBD2 as a possible D gene (5 bases). V gave up 1 base and J gave up 4 bases, with 8 bases separating them. Germline assignment: CDR1 SNHLY and CDR2 FYNNEI. There are 14 residues in the CDR3. The CDR3 DNA is TGTGCCAGCAGTGAAGTATCGGGGTACAATGAGCAGTTCTTC. It codes for CASSEVSGYNEQFF.

J is TRBJ2-3 and V is TRBV5-8; perhaps TRBD2 as D (6 bases). V lost 10 bases to trimming and J lost 2 bases, with 20 bases between them. Germline CDR1 is SGHTS and CDR2 is YDEGEE. The CDR3 consists of 15 residues. DNA of the CDR3: TGTGCCGGCTCCAAGGGACTGTATAACACAGATACGCAGTATTTT. It encodes CAGSKGLYNTDTQYF.

The chain links TRBV5-1 to TRBJ1-1, with TRBD1 identical over 9 bases. Trimming cost V 6 bases and J 5 bases; bases outside gene matches: 5. The CDR3 has 13 residues. Germline V gene sequence: CDR1 SGHRS, CDR2 YFSETQ. The CDR3 DNA reads TGCGCCAGCAAACAGGGGGCCCGGACTGAAGCTTTCTTT. This sequence encodes CASKQGARTEAFF.

The chain uses TRBV19 and TRBJ2-2, with 7 bases identical to TRBD2. The CDR3 runs to 14 residues. Germline values: CDR1 LNHDA, CDR2 SQIVND (reference sequence). V shed 3 bases, J shed 6 bases, and the junction held 4 bases outside the gene matches. The CDR3 sequence is CASSMGGFPGELFF. CDR3 bases: TGTGCCAGTAGTATGGGAGGGTTTCCCGGGGAGCTGTTTTTT.

The chain uses TRBV11-2 and TRBJ2-7; D possibly corresponds to TRBD1 (5 bases). Per the germline V gene, CDR1 is SGHAT and CDR2 is FQNNGV. This CDR3 contains 13 residues. V was shortened by 2 bases and J by 3 bases, with 8 bases between the two germline ends. CDR3: CASSLSRDYEQYF. In DNA form, the CDR3 reads TGTGCCAGCAGCTTATCCAGGGACTACGAGCAGTACTTC. The variable domain in full, completed from reference TRBV11-2 and TRBJ2-7, reads EAGVAQSPRYKIIEKRQSVAFWCNPISGHATLYWYQQILGQGPKLLIQFQNNGVVDDSQLPKDRFSAERLKGVDSTLKIQPAKLEDSAVYLCASSLSRDYEQYFGPGTRLTVT.

V and J are TRBV4-1 and TRBJ2-1; 9 bases fit TRBD2. Trimming removed 3 bases from V and 7 bases from J; junction bases left unmatched: 7. The germline V gene encodes CDR1 MGHRA and CDR2 YSYEKL. The CDR3 is 15 amino acids. The CDR3 protein is CASSHSGLAGNEQFF. The DNA of the CDR3 is TGCGCCAGCAGCCATTCGGGACTAGCTGGAAATGAGCAGTTCTTC.

The sample holds a few counts of this clone. The V call is TRBV5-5, the J call TRBJ1-5; TRBD1 matches 7 bases. Per germline, CDR1 SGHKS and CDR2 YYEKEE (reference sequence). Trimming took 0 bases from V and 7 from J; bases not matched to a gene: 7. The length of the CDR3 is 15 residues. CDR3 DNA: TGTGCCAGCAGCTTGGGTTCGACAGGGAACCAGCCCCAGCATTTT. This sequence encodes CASSLGSTGNQPQHF.

The J gene is TRBJ1-1, the V gene TRBV10-3; no reliable D call. The length of the CDR3 is 12 residues. Germline CDR1 reads ENHRY; CDR2 reads SYGVKD. Trimming took 8 bases from V and 1 from J, leaving 8 bases between them. The chain's CDR3 is CAIGWTNTEAFF. In nucleotides, the CDR3 is TGTGCCATCGGATGGACGAACACTGAAGCTTTCTTT.

V gene TRBV5-1 combines with J gene TRBJ2-1; 7 positions match TRBD2. V was clipped by 7 bases and J by 1 base; unmatched bases: 5. This CDR3 has 14 residues. The germline gives CDR1 SGHRS, CDR2 YFSETQ. The CDR3 protein is CASRPGGSYNEQFF. The CDR3 DNA reads as TGCGCCAGCCGCCCCGGGGGGTCCTACAATGAGCAGTTCTTC.

This clone was seen a handful of times. This chain connects TRBV28 to TRBJ1-2; TRBD1 is a possible D gene (5 bases). The germline V gene has CDR1 MDHEN and CDR2 SYDVKM. Trimming removed 8 bases from V and 10 bases from J, with 17 bases in between. The CDR3 is 12 amino acids. The CDR3 protein is CASVGPNTPYTF. The CDR3 DNA sequence: TGTGCCAGCGTGGGACCAAATACACCCTACACCTTC.

V is TRBV5-4 and J is TRBJ1-4; 10 bases match TRBD1. The V and J ends lost 2 bases and 6 bases, in that order; junction bases with no gene match: 7. This CDR3 is built from 16 residues. Germline V gene sequence: CDR1 SGHNT, CDR2 YYREEE (reference sequence). Here the CDR3 reads CASSLSTGTGDEKLFF. CDR3 bases: TGTGCCAGCAGCTTATCAACCGGGACAGGGGATGAAAAACTGTTTTTT.

The chain uses TRBV18 and TRBJ1-1; no firm D call. CDR1 is KGHSH, CDR2 LQKENI, per germline. This CDR3 has 13 amino acids. Trimming cost V 7 bases and J 1 base, with 10 bases left between them. The CDR3 region is CASYQTQNTEAFF. DNA of the CDR3: TGTGCCAGCTATCAGACCCAGAACACTGAAGCTTTCTTT.